One sample yielded the 22 T cell receptor beta chains listed below, sequenced in a study of blood T cell repertoires in COVID-19 (dated by TCRdb to the early 2020s). Receptor libraries were prepared by the immunoSEQ multiplex PCR assay. Entries here come from immuneACCESS through TCRdb and include only in-frame sequences with V and J called. Some clones fail to appear in such tables; in the studies checked, an unresolved V gene covers under half of the shortfall, and the cause of the remainder is unknown. The sample data list 200,000 to 250,000 clones, and 90% of these were observed just once. The ten largest make up less than 15% of the sample. The sequencing sample was made of PBMCs or T cells enriched from blood (not recorded which). Every receptor here comes from a man younger than 45 who had been exposed to COVID-19.

The chain recombines TRBV5-1 with TRBJ2-3; D gene ambiguous. V lost 0 bases and J lost 1, with 9 bases in between. From germline, CDR1 is SGHRS and CDR2 YFSETQ. This CDR3 is built from 15 residues. The CDR3 spells CASSLVPGGTDTQYF. The CDR3 region has the DNA TGCGCCAGCAGCTTGGTCCCCGGTGGCACAGATACGCAGTATTTT.

This clone was found once. The V and J genes are TRBV30 and TRBJ1-1; TRBD1 agrees at 8 bases. J lost 3 bases, V lost 2 bases, and 8 bases had no gene match. Per germline, CDR1 GTSNPN and CDR2 SVGIG (reference sequence). This CDR3 is 15 amino acids long. DNA of the CDR3: TGTGCCTGGAGTCCTGGGGCAGGGGGCCACACTGAAGCTTTCTTT. As protein: CAWSPGAGGHTEAFF.

The chain employs TRBV13 and TRBJ2-4; D is possibly TRBD1 (5 bases). This CDR3 is 17 amino acids long. Germline V lookup: CDR1 PRHDT, CDR2 FYEKMQ (reference sequence). Trimming removed 4 bases from V and 5 bases from J, with 21 bases in between. CDR3 sequence (DNA): TGTGCCAGCAGCTCCCAACGGGCCAGCCAAGGGGAAAACATTCAGTACTTC. Encoded protein: CASSSQRASQGENIQYF.

The V gene is TRBV9, the J gene TRBJ1-6; D gene unclear. V shed 0 bases and J shed 5 bases, with 6 bases lying between them. Per germline, CDR1 SGDLS and CDR2 YYNGEE. The CDR3 covers 14 residues. DNA for the CDR3: TGTGCCAGCAGCGTAGGTCAGGATAATTCACCCCTCCACTTT. Translation: CASSVGQDNSPLHF.

The chain's CDR3 is CASSRDFQETQYF. The CDR3 nucleotides read TGTGCCAGCAGTCGGGACTTCCAAGAGACCCAGTACTTC. The chain has TRBV12-3 or TRBV12-4 and TRBJ2-5; maybe TRBD2 (6 bases). The ends were cut back, 5 bases at V and 1 base at J, with 8 bases in the middle. This CDR3 is 13 amino acids long.

V gene TRBV5-4 combines with J gene TRBJ2-6, with D possibly matching TRBD1 (6 bases). Trimming left V 4 bases short and J 2 bases short, with 25 bases between. The length of the CDR3 is 20 residues. Germline loops: CDR1 SGHNT, CDR2 YYREEE (reference sequence). Here the CDR3 DNA reads TGTGCCAGCAGCCCCGGCAGGGGCGGGCTGCGCGGGCCTGGGGCCAACGTCCTGACTTTC. Protein sequence: CASSPGRGGLRGPGANVLTF.

V is TRBV18 and J is TRBJ2-5; 8 nucleotides match TRBD2. In germline, CDR1 is KGHSH, CDR2 LQKENI. After removal of 5 bases from V and 4 bases from J, the junction contained 12 bases not matched to a gene. This CDR3 comprises 16 residues. The CDR3 DNA reads TGTGCCAGCTCAGACCAGGAGCGGGGGATGCGAGAGACCCAGTACTTC. This gives the protein CASSDQERGMRETQYF.

The V and J genes are TRBV5-1 and TRBJ2-7; D remains unclear. This CDR3 comprises 15 residues. Germline CDR1 is SGHRS and CDR2 is YFSETQ. V dropped 2 bases and J dropped 0 bases, with 12 bases sitting between them. In DNA form, the CDR3 reads TGCGCCAGCAGCTTAGGAATTCGGAGCTCCTACGAGCAGTACTTC. Amino acid sequence: CASSLGIRSSYEQYF.

About this clone itself: In the same sample, other DNA sequences code for this CDR3. The chain links TRBV9 to TRBJ1-3; TRBD1 aligns across 8 bases. Germline CDR1 and CDR2: SGDLS and YYNGEE. The CDR3 has 17 residues. V shed 0 bases, J shed 1 base, and the junction held 6 bases outside the gene matches. The CDR3 loop reads CASSVVGDRSSGNTIYF. As DNA, the CDR3 is TGTGCCAGCAGCGTAGTTGGGGACAGGAGTTCTGGAAACACCATATATTTT. The full variable domain, completed using reference TRBV9 and TRBJ1-3, is DSGVTQTPKHLITATGQRVTLRCSPRSGDLSVYWYQQSLDQGLQFLIQYYNGEERAKGNILERFSAQQFPDLHSELNLSSLELGDSALYFCASSVVGDRSSGNTIYFGEGSWLTVV.

The genes are TRBV9 and TRBJ2-1; D unclear. Germline V gives CDR1 SGDLS, CDR2 YYNGEE. Trimming pared 0 bases from V and 3 bases from J, leaving 10 bases between. The CDR3 is 15 amino acids. In DNA form, the CDR3 reads TGTGCCAGCAGCGTAGCTGCTAGTAGCTACAATGAGCAGTTCTTC. Translating it yields CASSVAASSYNEQFF.

The J gene is TRBJ1-2, the V gene TRBV18, with 8 positions matching TRBD1. This CDR3 region has 17 residues. V lost 3 bases and J lost 3; bases outside the gene matches: 12. CDR1 is KGHSH and CDR2 is LQKENI in the germline V gene. The CDR3 loop is CASSPAGTGNADYGYTF. As DNA, the CDR3 is TGTGCCAGCTCACCCGCGGGGACAGGCAATGCGGACTATGGCTACACCTTC.

The chain has TRBV10-3 and TRBJ1-5; D perhaps matches TRBD1 (6 bases). The CDR3 is 14 amino acids. Trimming shortened V by 10 bases and J by 3 bases, and 16 bases separated the two germline ends. CDR1 ENHRY and CDR2 SYGVKD come from the germline V gene. CDR3 sequence: CATSGQSINQPQHF. Here the CDR3 DNA reads TGTGCCACCAGCGGACAGTCGATCAATCAGCCCCAGCATTTT.

CDR3 amino acids: CASSPNLADGADTQYF. Here the CDR3 DNA reads TGTGCCAGCAGTCCAAACCTAGCGGATGGGGCAGATACGCAGTATTTT. The chain joins TRBV25-1 to TRBJ2-3; TRBD2 matches at 7 bases. There are 16 residues in the CDR3. Germline loops: CDR1 MGHDK, CDR2 SYGVNS. V dropped 5 bases and J dropped 4; count of bases not matched to a gene: 12.

The rearrangement links TRBV7-2 to TRBJ2-7, with D perhaps TRBD1 (5 bases). The CDR3 is made up of 13 amino acids. V lost 5 bases and J lost 2, with 10 bases in between. From germline, CDR1 is SGHTA and CDR2 FQGNSA. The CDR3 sequence: CASSPRATYEQYF. CDR3 coding DNA: TGTGCCAGCAGCCCCAGGGCGACCTACGAGCAGTACTTC.

This chain uses TRBV5-1 with TRBJ1-1, with 8 bases aligning to TRBD1. This CDR3 region has 14 residues. Germline CDR1 SGHRS, CDR2 YFSETQ. Germline trimming cut 4 bases from V and 2 bases from J; bases unmatched to any gene: 4. The DNA of the CDR3 is TGCGCCAGCAGCACAGGACAGGGCAACACTGAAGCTTTCTTT. Translation: CASSTGQGNTEAFF.

This sequence joins TRBV5-4 and TRBJ2-3; 8 positions agree with TRBD1. CDR3 length equals 14 residues. Germline V CDR1 and CDR2: SGHNT, YYREEE (reference sequence). With V trimmed by 3 bases and J by 1 base, 1 base remained unmatched. CDR3 sequence: CASSSQGGTDTQYF. The CDR3 DNA is TGTGCCAGCAGCTCACAGGGGGGCACAGATACGCAGTATTTT.

The CDR3 sequence is CASSSLGLAGTDTQYF. DNA of the CDR3: TGTGCCAGCAGCTCCCTGGGACTAGCGGGGACAGATACGCAGTATTTT. The chain is built from TRBV7-9 and TRBJ2-3; 13 bases map to TRBD2. This CDR3 contains 16 residues. Germline V gives CDR1 SEHNR, CDR2 FQNEAQ (reference sequence). V was pared by 4 bases and J by 3 bases, with 4 bases of the junction left unmatched.

V is TRBV5-1 and J is TRBJ1-1; no reliable D call. The CDR3 has 14 residues. The germline V gene encodes CDR1 SGHRS and CDR2 YFSETQ. V was cut by 0 bases and J by 0 bases, with 6 bases left in between. CDR3 amino acids: CASSLGALNTEAFF. DNA of the CDR3: TGCGCCAGCAGCTTGGGGGCCTTGAACACTGAAGCTTTCTTT.

In this sample, this clone turned up once. The chain links TRBV5-5 to TRBJ1-1; D is undetermined. The CDR3 spans 15 residues. Trimming shortened V by 4 bases and J by 2 bases, and 15 bases separated the two germline ends. Germline CDR1 SGHKS, CDR2 YYEKEE (reference sequence). This CDR3 is CASSPTDGRNTEAFF. CDR3 bases: TGTGCCAGCAGCCCGACTGACGGCAGAAACACTGAAGCTTTCTTT.

This clone showed up just once. The V gene is TRBV29-1, the J gene TRBJ2-7; tentative D call: TRBD2 (6 bases). The CDR3 totals 14 residues. The germline CDR1 and CDR2 sequences are SQVTM and ANQGSEA. Trimming left V 5 bases short and J 2 bases short, with 16 bases between. The CDR3 bases are TGCAGCGTTACGGTTGGGGGGTTAACCTACGAGCAGTACTTC. Its translation is CSVTVGGLTYEQYF.

This clone showed up just once. This chain joins TRBV11-3 and TRBJ2-3; no clear D gene. Trimming shortened V by 0 bases and J by 3 bases, and 4 bases separated the two germline ends. The CDR3 is 13 residues long. Germline lookup yields CDR1 SGHNT and CDR2 YENEEA. CDR3 protein: CASSLDPTDTQYF. The CDR3 DNA reads TGTGCCAGCAGCTTAGATCCTACAGATACGCAGTATTTT.

The chain uses TRBV6-1 and TRBJ1-5; D call uncertain. The V gene lost 3 bases and the J gene lost 0 bases, with 6 bases spanning the gap. The CDR3 consists of 14 residues. The germline V gene encodes CDR1 MNHNS and CDR2 SASEGT. The CDR3 protein is CASSDGYSNQPQHF. CDR3 nucleotide sequence: TGTGCCAGCAGTGACGGGTATAGCAATCAGCCCCAGCATTTT.